These 7 T cell receptor beta chains were sequenced from one sample in a study of read filtering for tumor transcriptome and immune sequencing. Molecular barcoded adaptors covering alpha/delta and beta/gamma chains were used on approximately 400 ng RNA. A single record per CDR3 protein comes from TCRdb applying MiXCR to the reads. The table has fewer than 150,000 distinct CDR3 sequences, around 13% seen once. Sequenced material: a population of CD138-negative cells sorted from bone marrow. The origin of the receptors is a donor at least 40 years old with multiple myeloma.

As to this clonotype: A much bigger clone sits one base away, suggesting this may be a read error. V usage is TRBV20-1 and J usage is TRBJ2-7; 14 bases are shared with TRBD2. J was trimmed by 6 bases and V by 6 bases; bases with no gene match: 7. The CDR3 is 14 residues long. Germline V gene data show CDR1 as DFQATT and CDR2 as SNEGSKA (reference sequence). The CDR3, as DNA: TGCAGTGCAACGGGGACTAGCGGGAGTTGCGAGCAGTACTTC. Translated, it gives CSATGTSGSCEQYF.

Ten or more counts support this clonotype. The chain is built from TRBV6-6 and TRBJ1-5; unclear D gene. The CDR3 is 13 residues long. The V gene's germline CDR1 is MNHNY and CDR2 SVGAGI (reference sequence). The V end was cut by 5 bases, the J end by 3 bases, with 8 bases between. CDR3 bases: TGTGCCAGCAGTGCAGGAGTCAATCAGCCCCAGCATTTT. It yields the protein CASSAGVNQPQHF.

This clonotype has ten or more counts. The V and J genes are TRBV6-2 or TRBV6-3 and TRBJ2-1, with 9 positions matching TRBD1. The V gene end was trimmed by 5 bases and the J gene end by 4 bases; junction bases not matched to a gene: 6. The CDR3 has 15 amino acids. CDR1 MNHEY and CDR2 SVGEGT come from the germline V gene. For the CDR3, the DNA is TGTGCCAGCAGTAAGACAGGGGGGAAATACAATGAGCAGTTCTTC. Amino acid sequence: CASSKTGGKYNEQFF.

This clonotype was counted a few times. CDR3 residues: CAISPGTGDTGELFF. CDR3 DNA: TGTGCCATCAGTCCCGGGACAGGTGACACCGGGGAGCTGTTTTTT. The gene calls are TRBV10-3 and TRBJ2-2; 8 bases are shared with TRBD1. This CDR3 is built from 15 residues. Germline CDR1 reads ENHRY; CDR2 reads SYGVKD. Trimming at V came to 5 bases and at J to 3 bases, leaving 5 bases not matched to a gene.

This clonotype has only a few counts. The junction differs from germline at one of its ends, possibly a read error. This rearrangement joins TRBV20-1 to TRBJ1-2; D remains ambiguous. Germline values: CDR1 DFQATT, CDR2 SNEGSKA (reference sequence). The CDR3 consists of 13 residues. The CDR3 coding sequence is TGCAGTTCTAGAGATAGCCCTGGCGATGGCTACACCTTC. Encoded protein: CSSRDSPGDGYTF.

This clonotype has at least ten counts. The CDR3 nucleotides are TGTGCCAGCAGCTCCCCGATGGGAGGGGGGAGGACAGATACGCAGTATTTT. Protein product: CASSSPMGGGRTDTQYF. V and J are TRBV7-9 and TRBJ2-3; possibly TRBD2 for D (7 bases). Trimming took 4 bases from V and 3 from J, leaving 20 bases between them. The CDR3 is 17 residues long. Germline V gene sequence: CDR1 SEHNR, CDR2 FQNEAQ (reference sequence).

This clonotype was recorded a few times. V is TRBV6-6 and J is TRBJ2-2; D gene ambiguous. The CDR3 is 14 residues long. CDR1 MNHNY and CDR2 SVGAGI come from the germline V gene (reference sequence). Trimming removed 2 bases at V and 7 bases at J, with 11 bases between. DNA of the CDR3: TGTGCCAGCAGTTACCCCCCGCTGGGCGGGGAGCTGTTTTTT. Its translation: CASSYPPLGGELFF.